Shown below are 8 T cell receptor beta chains from a single sample sequenced in a study of shared clonotypes between healthy human individuals (TCRdb year 2020). Libraries were made using the immunoSEQ multiplex PCR assay. TCRdb mirrors the immuneACCESS table, restricted to in-frame sequences. Some clones are absent from its copies; in checked studies, under half trace to an unresolved V gene, and the reason for the others is unknown. The sample data list approximately 1,000,000 clones, and 75% to 85% of these were observed just once. About 0.52% of the sample lies in the top ten. Sequenced sample: memory CD4+ T cells from PBMCs. Interpreted using the paper, the cell subset or site label stands for: CD45RA-negative fraction. The receptors originated from a man aged 18 to 35 in good health. Some clones in this sample may be carry-over from other donors' samples.

This clone has just a few counts. The same CDR3 also results from other DNA sequences found in this sample. The genes are TRBV27 and TRBJ2-2, with 8 bases matching TRBD2. The CDR3 spans 15 residues. The germline V gene encodes CDR1 MNHEY and CDR2 SMNVEV (reference sequence). V gave up 2 bases and J gave up 4 bases; unmatched junction bases: 3. The CDR3 loop reads CASSLRAGVTGELFF. The CDR3 DNA reads as TGTGCCAGCAGTTTAAGAGCGGGAGTCACCGGGGAGCTGTTTTTT.

This clone is a singleton in its sample. The CDR3 DNA sequence: TGTGCCAGCAGTGACGGACAGGGAACTCAAGAGACCCAGTACTTC. Translated: CASSDGQGTQETQYF. J is TRBJ2-5 and V is TRBV6-1, with 8 bases identical to TRBD1. Germline CDR1 and CDR2: MNHNS and SASEGT. The CDR3 covers 15 residues. J gave up 2 bases and V 3 bases, and 5 bases lay outside the gene matches.

In regard to this clone: Since a far larger clone is one base different, this is likely a read error. The sample carries other DNA sequences with the same CDR3. The chain joins TRBV9 to TRBJ2-3; D is undetermined. Trimming stripped 2 bases from V and 1 base from J, with 2 bases between. Germline values: CDR1 SGDLS, CDR2 YYNGEE. This CDR3 has 12 amino acids. The CDR3 nucleotides are TGTGCCAGCAGCGTCGGCACAGATACGCAGTATTTT. Translation gives CASSVGTDTQYF.

V gene TRBV30 combines with J gene TRBJ2-1, with D possibly matching TRBD1 (6 bases). The CDR3 spans 16 residues. Trimming stripped 1 base from V and 0 bases from J, with 13 bases between. Germline values: CDR1 GTSNPN, CDR2 SVGIG (reference sequence). This CDR3 is CAWSAYTGYSYNEQFF. CDR3 nucleotide sequence: TGTGCCTGGAGTGCATACACAGGGTACTCCTACAATGAGCAGTTCTTC.

The chain links TRBV29-1 to TRBJ2-7; tentative D call: TRBD2 (5 bases). With 6 bases removed from V and 1 base from J, the gap between germline ends came to 10 bases. CDR1 SQVTM and CDR2 ANQGSEA come from the germline V gene. The CDR3 contains 12 residues. This CDR3 reads CSVDSGSYEQYF. CDR3 DNA: TGCAGCGTGGACTCGGGATCCTACGAGCAGTACTTC.

CDR3 in amino acids: CAGRQGRNEQFF. The CDR3 bases are TGTGCCGGTAGACAGGGGAGAAATGAGCAGTTCTTC. The chain has TRBV27 and TRBJ2-1, with 8 bases lining up with TRBD1. Per the germline V gene, CDR1 is MNHEY and CDR2 is SMNVEV (reference sequence). The CDR3 spans 12 residues. Losses at the gene ends were 11 bases for V and 7 bases for J; bases not matched to a gene: 7.

This clone has just one count. The V and J genes are TRBV9 and TRBJ1-1; D is unclear. V was pared by 0 bases and J by 1 base, with 10 bases between. CDR3 length equals 15 residues. Per the germline V gene, CDR1 is SGDLS and CDR2 is YYNGEE. In DNA form, the CDR3 reads TGTGCCAGCAGCGTAGGCGGTGAGAGGAACACTGAAGCTTTCTTT. Translated: CASSVGGERNTEAFF. The variable domain in full, completed from reference TRBV9 and TRBJ1-1, reads DSGVTQTPKHLITATGQRVTLRCSPRSGDLSVYWYQQSLDQGLQFLIQYYNGEERAKGNILERFSAQQFPDLHSELNLSSLELGDSALYFCASSVGGERNTEAFFGQGTRLTVV.

The chain employs TRBV28 and TRBJ1-1; 7 positions agree with TRBD1. The J segment lost 1 base and the V segment lost 8 bases, leaving 10 bases of the junction unmatched. The CDR3 spans 15 residues. CDR1 MDHEN and CDR2 SYDVKM come from the germline V gene. The CDR3 DNA follows: TGTGCCAGCCAACCACCGGGACAGCCGAACACTGAAGCTTTCTTT. Amino acids: CASQPPGQPNTEAFF.